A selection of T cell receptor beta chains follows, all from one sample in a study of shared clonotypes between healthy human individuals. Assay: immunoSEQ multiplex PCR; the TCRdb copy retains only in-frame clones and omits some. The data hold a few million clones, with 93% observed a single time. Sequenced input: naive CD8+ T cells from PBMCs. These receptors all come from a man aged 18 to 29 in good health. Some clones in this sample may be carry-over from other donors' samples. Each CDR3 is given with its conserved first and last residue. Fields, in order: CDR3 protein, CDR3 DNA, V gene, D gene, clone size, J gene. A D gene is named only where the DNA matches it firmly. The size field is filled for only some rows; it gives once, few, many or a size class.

CDR3aa: CASSVGAGRIYEQYF
CDR3nt: TGTGCCAGCAGCGTAGGGGCGGGACGGATCTACGAGCAGTACTTC
v_gene: TRBV9
d_gene: -
abundance: -
j_gene: TRBJ2-7

CDR3aa: CASSQDRGPGNTIYF
CDR3nt: TGCGCCAGCAGCCAAGATCGGGGGCCCGGAAACACCATATATTTT
v_gene: TRBV4-1
d_gene: -
abundance: -
j_gene: TRBJ1-3

CDR3aa: CASSLGRSSSNQPQHF
CDR3nt: TGTGCCAGCAGCTTAGGGCGGTCTAGTAGCAATCAGCCCCAGCATTTT
v_gene: TRBV7-2
d_gene: -
abundance: -
j_gene: TRBJ1-5

CDR3aa: CASSQDGDRPNYGYTF
CDR3nt: TGCGCCAGCAGCCAAGATGGGGACAGGCCTAACTATGGCTACACCTTC
v_gene: TRBV4-1
d_gene: TRBD1
abundance: -
j_gene: TRBJ1-2

CDR3aa: CAVEQGDSYEQYF
CDR3nt: TGTGCCGTTGAACAGGGAGACTCCTACGAGCAGTACTTC
v_gene: TRBV28
d_gene: -
abundance: once
j_gene: TRBJ2-7

CDR3aa: CSARSYNEQFF
CDR3nt: TGCAGTGCTAGATCCTACAATGAGCAGTTCTTC
v_gene: TRBV20-1
d_gene: -
abundance: few
j_gene: TRBJ2-1

CDR3aa: CASSSLASIVQPQHF
CDR3nt: TGTGCCAGCAGTTCCTTGGCGAGTATCGTTCAGCCCCAGCATTTT
v_gene: TRBV27
d_gene: -
abundance: -
j_gene: TRBJ1-5

CDR3aa: CASSLVSGRGYEQYF
CDR3nt: TGTGCCAGCAGCTTAGTTTCCGGCAGGGGGTACGAGCAGTACTTC
v_gene: TRBV7-9
d_gene: TRBD1
abundance: -
j_gene: TRBJ2-7

CDR3aa: CASSLLGTNTGELFF
CDR3nt: TGTGCCAGCAGCTTACTAGGTACGAACACCGGGGAGCTGTTTTTT
v_gene: TRBV7-9
d_gene: -
abundance: -
j_gene: TRBJ2-2

CDR3aa: CASSLAAGARHGYTF
CDR3nt: TGTGCCAGCAGCTTAGCGGCAGGGGCGAGGCATGGCTACACCTTC
v_gene: TRBV7-8
d_gene: -
abundance: -
j_gene: TRBJ1-2

CDR3aa: CASSNSETVLINTGELFF
CDR3nt: TGTGCCAGCAGCAACTCGGAAACCGTACTAATTAACACCGGGGAGCTGTTTTTT
v_gene: TRBV7-2
d_gene: -
abundance: -
j_gene: TRBJ2-2

CDR3aa: CSVVVGAEAFF
CDR3nt: TGCAGCGTTGTCGTTGGCGCTGAAGCTTTCTTT
v_gene: TRBV29-1
d_gene: -
abundance: -
j_gene: TRBJ1-1

CDR3aa: CASSGASSTDTQYF
CDR3nt: TGTGCCAGCAGCGGGGCATCTAGCACAGATACGCAGTATTTT
v_gene: TRBV11-2
d_gene: -
abundance: -
j_gene: TRBJ2-3

CDR3aa: CASSHRGLADQETQYF
CDR3nt: TGTGCCAGCAGCCACCGGGGACTAGCGGACCAAGAGACCCAGTACTTC
v_gene: TRBV7-9
d_gene: TRBD2
abundance: -
j_gene: TRBJ2-5

CDR3aa: CASSLWAGGGKDTQYF
CDR3nt: TGTGCCAGCAGTTTATGGGCGGGAGGGGGAAAAGATACGCAGTATTTT
v_gene: TRBV28
d_gene: TRBD2
abundance: -
j_gene: TRBJ2-3

CDR3aa: CASSPESGHEQYF
CDR3nt: TGTGCCAGCAGCCCGGAATCGGGCCACGAGCAGTACTTC
v_gene: TRBV7-2
d_gene: -
abundance: -
j_gene: TRBJ2-7

CDR3aa: CASSLGEGASSGANVLTF
CDR3nt: TGTGCCAGCAGCTTAGGTGAAGGGGCCAGCTCTGGGGCCAACGTCCTGACTTTC
v_gene: TRBV13
d_gene: -
abundance: once
j_gene: TRBJ2-6

CDR3aa: CASSSRSGERRTEAFF
CDR3nt: TGTGCCAGCAGCTCACGATCCGGGGAAAGGCGCACTGAAGCTTTCTTT
v_gene: TRBV11-2
d_gene: -
abundance: -
j_gene: TRBJ1-1

CDR3aa: CASSLGLYTGELFF
CDR3nt: TGTGCCAGCAGTCTGGGACTTTACACCGGGGAGCTGTTTTTT
v_gene: TRBV28
d_gene: -
abundance: -
j_gene: TRBJ2-2